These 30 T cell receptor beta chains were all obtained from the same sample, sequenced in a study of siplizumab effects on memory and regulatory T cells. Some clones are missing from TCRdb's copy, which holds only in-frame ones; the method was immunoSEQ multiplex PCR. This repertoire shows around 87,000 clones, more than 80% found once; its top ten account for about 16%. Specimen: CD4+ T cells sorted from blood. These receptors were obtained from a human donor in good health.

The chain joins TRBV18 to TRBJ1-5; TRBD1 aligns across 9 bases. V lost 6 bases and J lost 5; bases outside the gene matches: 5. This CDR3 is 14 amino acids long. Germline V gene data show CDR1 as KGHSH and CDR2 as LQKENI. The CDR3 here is CASSPDRGDQPQHF. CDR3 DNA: TGTGCCAGCTCTCCCGACAGGGGGGATCAGCCCCAGCATTTT. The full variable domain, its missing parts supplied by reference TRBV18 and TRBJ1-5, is NAGVMQNPRHLVRRRGQEARLRCSPMKGHSHVYWYRQLPEEGLKFMVYLQKENIIDESGMPKERFSAEFPKEGPSILRIQQVVRGDSAAYFCASSPDRGDQPQHFGDGTRLSIL.

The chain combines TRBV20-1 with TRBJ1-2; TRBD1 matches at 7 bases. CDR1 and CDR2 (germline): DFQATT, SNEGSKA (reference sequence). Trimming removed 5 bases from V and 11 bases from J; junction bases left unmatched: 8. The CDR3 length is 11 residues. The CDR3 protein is CSALTGIYYTF. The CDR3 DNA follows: TGCAGTGCTCTGACAGGGATCTATTACACCTTC.

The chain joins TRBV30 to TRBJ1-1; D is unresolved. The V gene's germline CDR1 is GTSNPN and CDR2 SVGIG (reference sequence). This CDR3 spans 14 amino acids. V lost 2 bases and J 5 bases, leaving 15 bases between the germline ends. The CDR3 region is CAWSNRGMRTEAFF. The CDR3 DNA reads TGTGCCTGGAGTAACAGAGGGATGAGAACTGAAGCTTTCTTT.

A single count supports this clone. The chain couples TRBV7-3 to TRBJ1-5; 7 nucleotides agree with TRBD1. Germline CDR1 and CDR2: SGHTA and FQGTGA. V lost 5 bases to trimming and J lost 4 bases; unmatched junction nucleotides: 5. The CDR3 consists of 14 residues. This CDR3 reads CASSPGGGNQPQHF. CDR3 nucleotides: TGTGCCAGCAGCCCAGGGGGGGGAAATCAGCCCCAGCATTTT.

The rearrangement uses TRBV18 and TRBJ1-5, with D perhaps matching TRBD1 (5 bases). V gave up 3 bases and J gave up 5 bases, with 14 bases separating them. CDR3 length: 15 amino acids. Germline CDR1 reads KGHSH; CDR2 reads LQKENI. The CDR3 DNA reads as TGTGCCAGCTCACCGGGCAGGGCCGGGTATCAGCCCCAGCATTTT. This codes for CASSPGRAGYQPQHF. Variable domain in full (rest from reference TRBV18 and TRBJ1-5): NAGVMQNPRHLVRRRGQEARLRCSPMKGHSHVYWYRQLPEEGLKFMVYLQKENIIDESGMPKERFSAEFPKEGPSILRIQQVVRGDSAAYFCASSPGRAGYQPQHFGDGTRLSIL.

In DNA form, the CDR3 reads TGTGCCAGCAGCTACGGACTAGCGGGAGTGAGTACGCAGTATTTT. Amino acid sequence: CASSYGLAGVSTQYF. The chain joins TRBV13 to TRBJ2-3, with TRBD2 identical over 13 bases. Germline lookup yields CDR1 PRHDT and CDR2 FYEKMQ (reference sequence). The CDR3 totals 15 residues. With V trimmed by 4 bases and J by 8 bases, 6 bases remained unmatched.

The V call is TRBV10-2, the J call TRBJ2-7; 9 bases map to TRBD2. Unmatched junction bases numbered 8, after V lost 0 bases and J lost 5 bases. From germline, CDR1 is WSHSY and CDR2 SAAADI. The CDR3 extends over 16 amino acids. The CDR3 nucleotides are TGCGCCAGCAGTGAGTCGAGAGCTAGCGGGAACCACGAGCAGTACTTC. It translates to CASSESRASGNHEQYF.

CDR3 sequence (DNA): TGTGCCAGCACCGACGCAGGGGGCAAAGAGACCCAGTACTTC. Translated: CASTDAGGKETQYF. The chain carries TRBV7-9 and TRBJ2-5; 8 nucleotides agree with TRBD1. V lost 7 bases to trimming and J lost 3 bases; unmatched junction nucleotides: 7. Germline loops: CDR1 SEHNR, CDR2 FQNEAQ (reference sequence). The CDR3 runs 14 residues.

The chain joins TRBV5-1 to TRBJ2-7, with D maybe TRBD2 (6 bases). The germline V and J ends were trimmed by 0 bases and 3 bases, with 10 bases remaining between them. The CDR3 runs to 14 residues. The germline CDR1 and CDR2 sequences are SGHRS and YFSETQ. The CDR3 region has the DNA TGCGCCAGCAGCTTGGGCGGGAAGGGCTACGAGCAGTACTTC. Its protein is CASSLGGKGYEQYF.

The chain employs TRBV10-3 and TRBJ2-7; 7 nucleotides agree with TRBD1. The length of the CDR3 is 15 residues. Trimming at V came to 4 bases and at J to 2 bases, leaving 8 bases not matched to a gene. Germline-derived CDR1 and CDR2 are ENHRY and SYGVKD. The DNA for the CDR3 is TGTGCCATCAGTGGGAAAACAGGGGAGACCTACGAGCAGTACTTC. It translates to CAISGKTGETYEQYF.

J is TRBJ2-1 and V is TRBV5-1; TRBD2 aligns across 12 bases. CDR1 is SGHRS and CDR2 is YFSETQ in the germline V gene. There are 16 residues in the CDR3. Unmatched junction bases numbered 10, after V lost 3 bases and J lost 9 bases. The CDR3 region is CASSSSGLAGLGEQFF. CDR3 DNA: TGCGCCAGCAGCTCCTCGGGACTAGCGGGTTTAGGTGAGCAGTTCTTC.

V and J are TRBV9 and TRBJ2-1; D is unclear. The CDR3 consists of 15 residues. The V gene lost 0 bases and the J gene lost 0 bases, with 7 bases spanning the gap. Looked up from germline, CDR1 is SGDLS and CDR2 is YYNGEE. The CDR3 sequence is CASSVGSSSYNEQFF. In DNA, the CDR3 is TGTGCCAGCAGCGTAGGGTCCAGCTCCTACAATGAGCAGTTCTTC. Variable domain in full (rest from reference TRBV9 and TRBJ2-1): DSGVTQTPKHLITATGQRVTLRCSPRSGDLSVYWYQQSLDQGLQFLIQYYNGEERAKGNILERFSAQQFPDLHSELNLSSLELGDSALYFCASSVGSSSYNEQFFGPGTRLTVL.

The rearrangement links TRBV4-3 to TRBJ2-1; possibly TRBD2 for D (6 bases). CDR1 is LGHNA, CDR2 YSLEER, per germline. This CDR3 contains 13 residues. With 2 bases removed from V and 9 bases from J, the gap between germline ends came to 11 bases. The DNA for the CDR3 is TGCGCCAGCAGCCAACTAGCGTCCGGTGAGCAGTTCTTC. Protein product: CASSQLASGEQFF.

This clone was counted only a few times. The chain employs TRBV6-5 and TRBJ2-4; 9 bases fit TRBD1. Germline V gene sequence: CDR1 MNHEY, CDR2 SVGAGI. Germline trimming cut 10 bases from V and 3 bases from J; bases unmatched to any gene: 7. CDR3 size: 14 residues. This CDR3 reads CATGETGGKNIQYF. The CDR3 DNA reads TGTGCCACCGGAGAGACAGGGGGCAAAAACATTCAGTACTTC.

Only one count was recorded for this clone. CDR3 residues: CASSLSGTLSQPQHF. CDR3 DNA: TGTGCCAGCAGTCTTAGCGGGACATTGAGTCAGCCCCAGCATTTT. The chain combines TRBV7-8 with TRBJ1-5; tentative D call: TRBD1 (6 bases). The germline V gene has CDR1 SGHVS and CDR2 FQNEAQ. The ends were cut back, 6 bases at V and 6 bases at J, with 18 bases in the middle. This CDR3 is built from 15 residues.

CDR3 in amino acids: CASSQDPGGASEKLFF. CDR3 DNA sequence: TGCGCCAGCAGCCAAGACCCTGGGGGGGCCAGTGAAAAACTGTTTTTT. This chain links TRBV4-3 with TRBJ1-4, with D tentatively TRBD1 (6 bases). This CDR3 is built from 16 residues. Trimming shortened V by 0 bases and J by 7 bases, and 15 bases separated the two germline ends. Germline V gene sequence: CDR1 LGHNA, CDR2 YSLEER.

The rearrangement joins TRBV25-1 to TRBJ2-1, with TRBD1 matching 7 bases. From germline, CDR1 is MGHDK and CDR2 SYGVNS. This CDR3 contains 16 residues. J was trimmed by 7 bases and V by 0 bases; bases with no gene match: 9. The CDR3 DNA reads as TGTGCCAGCAGTGAATATGAGGGGGCGGTATTGAATGAGCAGTTCTTC. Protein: CASSEYEGAVLNEQFF.

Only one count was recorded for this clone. CDR3 loop: CASSYLTSGQETQYF. The DNA of the CDR3 is TGTGCCAGCAGTTACTTAACTAGCGGACAAGAGACCCAGTACTTC. The chain joins TRBV6-6 to TRBJ2-5, with 8 nucleotides matching TRBD2. The CDR3 totals 15 residues. The V gene's germline CDR1 is MNHNY and CDR2 SVGAGI (reference sequence). J gave up 2 bases and V 1 base, and 3 bases lay outside the gene matches.

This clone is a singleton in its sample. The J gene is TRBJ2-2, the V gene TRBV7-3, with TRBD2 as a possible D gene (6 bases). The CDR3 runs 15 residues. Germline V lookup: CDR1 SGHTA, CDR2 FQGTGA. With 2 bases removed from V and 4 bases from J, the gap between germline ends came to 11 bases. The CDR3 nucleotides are TGTGCCAGCAGCTTACGAGGAGGGAGCACCGGGGAGCTGTTTTTT. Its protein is CASSLRGGSTGELFF.

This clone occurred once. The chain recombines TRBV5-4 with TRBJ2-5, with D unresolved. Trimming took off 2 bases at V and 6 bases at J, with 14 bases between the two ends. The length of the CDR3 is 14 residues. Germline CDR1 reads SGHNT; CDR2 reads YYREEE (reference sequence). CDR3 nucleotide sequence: TGTGCCAGCAGCTTTTCTGGGTCACGGCAGACCCAGTACTTC. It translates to CASSFSGSRQTQYF.

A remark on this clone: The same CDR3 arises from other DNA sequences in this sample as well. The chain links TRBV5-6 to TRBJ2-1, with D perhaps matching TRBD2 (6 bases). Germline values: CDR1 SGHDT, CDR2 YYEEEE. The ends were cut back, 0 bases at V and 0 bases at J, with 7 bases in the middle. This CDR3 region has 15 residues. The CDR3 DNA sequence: TGTGCCAGCAGCTTGGCCGGGAGCTCCTACAATGAGCAGTTCTTC. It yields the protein CASSLAGSSYNEQFF. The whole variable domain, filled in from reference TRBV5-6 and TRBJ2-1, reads DAGVTQSPTHLIKTRGQQVTLRCSPKSGHDTVSWYQQALGQGPQFIFQYYEEEERQRGNFPDRFSGHQFPNYSSELNVNALLLGDSALYLCASSLAGSSYNEQFFGPGTRLTVL.

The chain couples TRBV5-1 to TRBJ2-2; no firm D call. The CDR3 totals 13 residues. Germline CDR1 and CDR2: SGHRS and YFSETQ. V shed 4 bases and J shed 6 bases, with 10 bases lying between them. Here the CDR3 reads CASSLAKAGELFF. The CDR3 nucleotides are TGCGCCAGCAGCCTGGCCAAGGCCGGGGAGCTGTTTTTT. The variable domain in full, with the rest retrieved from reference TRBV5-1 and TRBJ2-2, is KAGVTQTPRYLIKTRGQQVTLSCSPISGHRSVSWYQQTPGQGLQFLFEYFSETQRNKGNFPGRFSGRQFSNSRSEMNVSTLELGDSALYLCASSLAKAGELFFGEGSRLTVL.

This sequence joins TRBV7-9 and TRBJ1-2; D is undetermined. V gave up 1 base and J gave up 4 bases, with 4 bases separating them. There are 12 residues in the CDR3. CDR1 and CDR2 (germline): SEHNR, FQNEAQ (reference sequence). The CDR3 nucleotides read TGTGCCAGCAGCTTAGTAGGCTATGGCTACACCTTC. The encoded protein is CASSLVGYGYTF.

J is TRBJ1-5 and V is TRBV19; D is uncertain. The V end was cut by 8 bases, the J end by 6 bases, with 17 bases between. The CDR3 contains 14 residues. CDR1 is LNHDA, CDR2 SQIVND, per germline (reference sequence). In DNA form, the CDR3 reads TGTGCCAGTGTACCTAGGGCGCTGGGTCAGCCCCAGCATTTT. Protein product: CASVPRALGQPQHF.

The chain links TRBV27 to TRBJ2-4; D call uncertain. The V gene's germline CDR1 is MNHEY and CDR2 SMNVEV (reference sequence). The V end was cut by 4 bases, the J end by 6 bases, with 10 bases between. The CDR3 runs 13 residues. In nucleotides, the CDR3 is TGTGCCAGCAGTTGGGATAGAACAAACATTCAGTACTTC. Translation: CASSWDRTNIQYF.

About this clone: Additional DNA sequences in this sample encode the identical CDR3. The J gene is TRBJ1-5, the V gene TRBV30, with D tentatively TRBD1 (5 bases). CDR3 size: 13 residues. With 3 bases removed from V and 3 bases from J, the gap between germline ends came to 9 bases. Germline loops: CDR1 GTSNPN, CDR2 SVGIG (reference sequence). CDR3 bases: TGTGCCTGGAGCAGGGATTCCAATCAGCCCCAGCATTTT. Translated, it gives CAWSRDSNQPQHF.

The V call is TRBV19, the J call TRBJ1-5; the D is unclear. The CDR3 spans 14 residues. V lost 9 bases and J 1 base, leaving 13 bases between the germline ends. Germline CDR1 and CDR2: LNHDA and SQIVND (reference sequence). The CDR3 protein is CASAVVGSNQPQHF. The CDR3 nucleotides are TGTGCCAGCGCCGTCGTTGGGAGCAATCAGCCCCAGCATTTT.

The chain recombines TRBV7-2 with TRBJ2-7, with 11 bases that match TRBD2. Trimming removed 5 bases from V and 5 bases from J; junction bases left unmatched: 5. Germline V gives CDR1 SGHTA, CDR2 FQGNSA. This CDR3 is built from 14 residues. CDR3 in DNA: TGTGCCAGCAGCCGAACTAGCGGGAGACACGAGCAGTACTTC. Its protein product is CASSRTSGRHEQYF.

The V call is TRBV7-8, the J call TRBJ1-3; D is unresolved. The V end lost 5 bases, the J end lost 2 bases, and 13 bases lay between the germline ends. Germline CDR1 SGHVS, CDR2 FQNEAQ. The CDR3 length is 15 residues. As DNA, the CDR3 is TGTGCCAGCAGCCCACGGACGGGGACTGGAAACACCATATATTTT. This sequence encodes CASSPRTGTGNTIYF.

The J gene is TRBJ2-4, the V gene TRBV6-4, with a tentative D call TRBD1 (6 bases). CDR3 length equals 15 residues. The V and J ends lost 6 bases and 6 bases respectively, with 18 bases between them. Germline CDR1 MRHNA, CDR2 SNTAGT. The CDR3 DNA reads TGTGCCAGCAGCCTCGACAGGACGTCGAGAAACATTCAGTACTTC. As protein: CASSLDRTSRNIQYF.